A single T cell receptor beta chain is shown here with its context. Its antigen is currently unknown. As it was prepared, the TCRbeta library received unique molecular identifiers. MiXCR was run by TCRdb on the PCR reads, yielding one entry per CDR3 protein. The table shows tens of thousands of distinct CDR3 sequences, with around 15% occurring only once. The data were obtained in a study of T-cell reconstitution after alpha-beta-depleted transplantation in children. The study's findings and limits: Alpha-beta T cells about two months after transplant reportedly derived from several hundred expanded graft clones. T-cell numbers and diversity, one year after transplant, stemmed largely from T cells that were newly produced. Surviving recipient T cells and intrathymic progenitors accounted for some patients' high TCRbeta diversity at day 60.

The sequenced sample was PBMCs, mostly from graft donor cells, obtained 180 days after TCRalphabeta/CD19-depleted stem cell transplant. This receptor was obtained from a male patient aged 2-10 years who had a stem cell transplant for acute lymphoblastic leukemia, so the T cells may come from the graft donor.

The CDR3: CASSLNRAEAFF. The DNA for the CDR3 is TGTGCCAGCAGCCTCAACAGGGCTGAAGCTTTCTTT. V usage is TRBV7-9 and J usage is TRBJ1-1; a weak D match, TRBD1 (6 bases). Per the germline V gene, CDR1 is SEHNR and CDR2 is FQNEAQ (reference sequence). The CDR3 covers 12 residues. The V and J ends lost 5 bases and 6 bases respectively, with 10 bases between them.